The clone carrying this TCR beta chain was counted only a few times. Its specificity is not known. The CDR3 is 13 residues long. The germline gives CDR1 KGHDR, CDR2 SFDVKD. Trimming left V 9 bases short and J 4 bases short, with 12 bases between. The sample comes from a study of T cells after yellow fever vaccination. Findings and caveats of the study: FACS-sorted repertoires could harbor abundant contaminating bulk-population clonotypes.

TCRdb reprocessed the 5' RACE reads via MiXCR and lists one record per CDR3 protein. Among about 130,000 distinct CDR3 sequences, 7.5% to 10% were seen once, and the ten largest hold almost 40%. This chain uses TRBV24-1 with TRBJ2-1, with D possibly TRBD1 on 6 matching bases. The TCR was taken from a man aged 18 to 30 who received the YFV17D yellow fever vaccine. This specimen was CD8+ T cells sorted from PBMCs, taken on the day of the yellow fever booster vaccination. Here the CDR3 reads CATSGTLYNEQFF. In DNA form, the CDR3 reads TGTGCCACCTCCGGGACACTTTACAATGAGCAGTTCTTC.